This TCR beta chain was sequenced during a study of cytomegalovirus exposure and HLA in healthy donors (TCRdb year 2017). As for the study more broadly: An earlier analysis of approximately 600 of the donors reported approximately 300 Gb of sequence data and approximately 110 million unique TCR beta sequences from about 179 million T cells. An early release that covered about 600 HLA-typed donors contained approximately 300 gigabases of sequencing data and 80 million or so unique TCR sequences. The genetic ancestry cluster associated with self-reported Caucasian donors included over 80% of the 350 to 500 genotyped donors. The study aimed to test whether cataloging public T cell receptors could reveal signatures of past pathogen exposure. The study used immunosequencing to profile the T cell repertoires of 600 to 850 subjects and linked those repertoires to cytomegalovirus serostatus. Along with the approximately 700-subject first cohort, a separate validation cohort of 120 different subjects was used. To predict cytomegalovirus infection status, the study brought together high-throughput TCR immunosequencing, statistical association of individual TCRs with disease status, and machine learning. A later analysis re-analyzed previously published TCR beta repertoires from approximately 700 donors and added high-resolution HLA genotyping to study TCR occurrence patterns. The later analysis used no new phenotypic data to find candidate immune exposures, relying instead on TCR beta sequences and their occurrence across donors. To decide whether each TCR beta V gene segment behaved as functional or pseudogenic, an earlier analysis of approximately 600 of the donors relied on high-throughput TCR beta sequencing. Donor age, sex, ethnicity and CMV serostatus were collected together with the repertoire data. In a later genetic analysis, genome-wide SNP genotypes for about three fifths of the roughly 670 donors were used, and that subset was treated as a discovery cohort. Every discovery cohort repertoire had been produced on one sequencing platform. Both class I and class II loci were covered by HLA typing, at four-digit resolution. Typing coverage differed by locus: A, B, C, DRB1 and DQB1 were typed in roughly 620-630 donors, DQA1 in roughly 510, DPA1 in 600 to 610, and DPB1 in 472. Roughly 5 DR-DQ haplotypes were handled as single units for association and clustering, since linkage in the cohort was strong. Among roughly 400 genotyped donors of the cohort, an average of around 240,000 unique TCR beta nucleotide sequences were sequenced per donor, roughly 18% of them non-productive. The paper's findings and limits, for the study overall: The only immune exposure information available for the cohort was CMV serostatus. According to a later analysis, TCR association rates differed among HLA loci, with DRB1 alleles showing the most associated TCRs and HLA-C alleles showing the fewest. Only TCR beta chains were sequenced in this cohort, and the absence of alpha or paired-chain data limited detectable features. A further reported finding was that TCR beta sequences accurately predicted the HLA-A and HLA-B alleles for most subjects in the first cohort. Across donors, most TCR sequences were observed very rarely, whereas some public TCRs were present in many individuals. The 87-base-pair reads could not distinguish some IMGT-functional V segments, including TRBV6-2 and TRBV6-3, so those segments were excluded. In the study, about 150 TCR beta chains were listed as associated with cytomegalovirus. In a later genetic analysis, fewer N-insertions in productive TCRs were reported among donors in an Asian-associated ancestry cluster than the approximately 630-donor mean. In both the original and validation cohorts, the classifier was reported to diagnose cytomegalovirus status with high specificity and sensitivity. In a later analysis, HLA-associated TCR beta chains showed more clonal expansion and lower generation probabilities than non-associated chains that were equally common. A later genetic analysis associated a missense DCLRE1C variant with V-gene and J-gene trimming of TCR beta chains, and an independent cohort replicated the association. Correlated functional status among segregating V segments might reflect linkage disequilibrium, but an unknown experimental factor could not be ruled out. According to the authors, the approach could potentially be generalized to other disease states and immunological phenotypes. According to a later analysis, most CMV-associated TCR beta chains appeared to be HLA-restricted, and the HLA associations seemed to be driven largely by CMV exposure. In an earlier analysis of about 540 of the donors, most TCR beta V segments were observed in productive rearrangements about 87% or about 30% of the time, broadly matching IMGT annotations. Strong co-occurrence of HLA alleles, especially DR and DQ, made assigning TCR associations to individual alleles difficult. Sequencing depth was assumed to be roughly uniform across donors in the presence/absence analyses, though that assumption may not hold. Because HLA typing was missing for some donors at each locus, association tests included only the typed subset. A group of highly shared sequence variants was considered likely to be a technical artifact of the sequencing pipeline. In vitro tests confirmed that three of the cytomegalovirus-associated TCR beta chains recognize cytomegalovirus antigens. A later analysis associated about 18,000 TCR beta sequences with specific HLA alleles at a false discovery rate of 0.05. About 17 rarely observed V segments, including chromosome 9 orphons, were excluded from the earlier analysis of 550 to 700 of the donors because counts were too low. According to a later analysis, parvovirus B19, influenza, CMV and Epstein-Barr virus appeared linked to several top co-occurrence clusters.

Comments on this clone: Its target antigen remains unknown. The sample holds no much larger clone one base away, and base qualities are not on file.

CDR1 is given as SGHKS and CDR2 as YYEKEE, both from the germline V gene (reference sequence). V ends up 4 bases short and J 5 bases short, with an unmatched junction base count of 8. Reading from cysteine to phenylalanine, the CDR3 counts 15 amino acids. CDR3 DNA is the only sequence kept; it has 45 bases, read in frame from the first base. Library preparation employed the immunoSEQ multiplex PCR assay. The multiplex PCR relied on a mix of 60 forward primers for TCR Vbeta segments and 13 reverse primers for TCR Jbeta segments. The CDR3 region of rearranged TCR beta genes was amplified from genomic DNA by a multiplex PCR assay. The Illumina HiSeq System was used to sequence the amplified TCR beta libraries as 87-base-pair reads. The original methods were these. A later analysis counted approximately 76 million unique TCR beta chains across the 640 or so repertoires, and around 9.9 million of these chains were shared by at least two donors. Raw reads were error-corrected and collapsed into unique sequences by a nearest-neighbor algorithm in which closely related sequences were merged to remove PCR and sequencing errors. To assign V, D and J gene segments, CDR3 sequences were aligned to IMGT reference sequences. Each retained sequence needed at least a six-nucleotide match to both a V gene segment and a J gene segment. A rearrangement was called productive if the CDR3 had no stop codons and remained in frame with V and J, and every other rearrangement was called non-productive. Following IMGT convention, CDR3 was defined as the stretch from the second conserved V-encoded cysteine to the conserved J-encoded phenylalanine. The earlier analysis of 587 of the donors excluded sequences that lacked an unambiguous match to a single V gene segment. In an earlier analysis of 587 of the donors, a V segment was called functional when productive rearrangements were above 56.7%, and segregating when the standard deviation between donors exceeded 5%. A statistical classification framework was built for diagnosing cytomegalovirus status from the catalog of TCR beta chain sequences. In a later analysis, V and J genes were assigned by comparing TCR nucleotide sequences against IMGT/GENE-DB human TR gene sequences. A later analysis assigned CDR3 sequences and most-parsimonious VDJ recombination scenarios with the TCRdist pipeline. In a later analysis, each TCR beta chain was defined by its CDR3 amino acid sequence together with its V-gene family, and reads lacking a unique V-gene family were excluded. To address suspected cross-contamination and a sequencing artifact, a later analysis removed 550 to 750 highly shared, low-generation-probability nucleotide sequences. A later analysis calculated a clonal expansion index for each public chain from normalized within-repertoire ranks of inferred template counts. In a later analysis, generation probabilities were computed using a VDJ recombination model fitted to out-of-frame rearrangements, and the results were checked against IGoR. A later analysis scored TCR-TCR, TCR-HLA and TCR-CMV co-occurrence with hypergeometric tests, applying a repertoire-size bias correction to TCR pairs. To estimate false discovery rates, a later analysis permuted the HLA or CMV assignments 20 times. In a later analysis, co-occurring TCRs were grouped with DBSCAN, and TCRdist sequence similarity was added when clustering was performed within HLA-allele-positive subsets. Repertoires with fewer than 30,000 or more than 120,000 public chains were left out of co-occurrence clustering, as were about five repertoires with anomalous nucleotide sharing. TCRdb holds this immuneACCESS table with in-frame rearrangements only. Some clones are missing; in checked studies, unresolved V genes explain under half, and the rest has no known cause. D and trimming come from the DNA, and the V and J calls and clone size come from that table. In all, the sample holds more than 110,000 clones, and about three quarters of those were seen once. The ten largest clones take up approximately 3.8% of the sample.

The cohort comprised 666 healthy bone marrow donors. Cohort members were all nominally healthy when sampled, although unrecorded immune exposures were likely present. The donor tested CMV seronegative, placing the donor among the roughly 340 seronegative members of the cohort. A peripheral blood sample was collected from each donor, and TCR beta sequencing was performed on peripheral blood mononuclear cells. The Qiagen DNeasy Blood Extraction Kit was used to extract genomic DNA from the blood cell samples. The receptor comes from a male donor in good health and CMV-seronegative. The rearrangement joined TRBV5-5 to TRBJ1-1; the junction holds 10 bases that match TRBD1. Input material: PBMCs. The nucleotides are TGTGCCAGCAGCCAGCAACCGGGACAGGGGACTGAAGCTTTCTTT. Its protein reads: CASSQQPGQGTEAFF.